The T cell receptor beta chain described here comes from a study of neurological immune-mediated disorders. TCRdb reprocessed the 5' RACE reads via MiXCR and lists one record per CDR3 protein. The data contain under 70,000 distinct CDR3 sequences, 3% to 4% of them singletons. The germline V gene encodes CDR1 MNHNY and CDR2 SVGAGI (reference sequence). The CDR3 consists of 14 residues. This clonotype was found a few times. A read error may produce the germline difference seen at one junction end. Sequencing was performed on PBMCs. The genes are TRBV6-6 and TRBJ1-5; D is possibly TRBD1 (5 bases). The receptor comes from a woman aged 25 to 45 with multiple sclerosis. CDR3 region: CASSLEGFKQPQNF. The DNA of the CDR3 is TGTGCCAGCAGCCTGGAGGGGTTTAAGCAGCCCCAGAATTTT.